This entry features one T cell receptor (beta chain) sequence. Its antigen is currently unknown. After removal of 4 bases from V and 5 bases from J, the junction contained 8 bases not matched to a gene. Germline loops: CDR1 SEHNR, CDR2 FQNEAQ (reference sequence). There are 14 residues in the CDR3. Using immunoSEQ multiplex PCR, the repertoire was profiled, and TCRdb retains in-frame clones only, with some absent. This table holds about 94,000 clones, around 90% found once. The data originate from a study of graft-versus-host responses after intestinal transplantation. General study findings and limits: Early post-transplant HvG declines showed an association with peak circulating GvH clone levels.

The V gene is TRBV7-9, the J gene TRBJ2-7, with TRBD2 matching over 7 bases. The source was unstimulated CD8+ T cells sorted from spleen or lymph node cells, collected before intestinal transplant. This receptor was taken from a human donor who received an intestinal transplant. The CDR3 region is CASSYSGLGHEQYF. The CDR3, as DNA: TGTGCCAGCAGCTACTCAGGACTAGGCCACGAGCAGTACTTC. Using reference TRBV7-9 and TRBJ2-7 for the parts outside the CDR3, the full variable domain is DTGVSQNPRHKITKRGQNVTFRCDPISEHNRLYWYRQTLGQGPEFLTYFQNEAQLEKSRLLSDRFSAERPKGSFSTLEIQRTEQGDSAMYLCASSYSGLGHEQYFGPGTRLTVT.